This T cell receptor (beta chain) derives from a study of neurological immune-mediated disorders. MiXCR was run by TCRdb on the 5' RACE reads, yielding one entry per CDR3 protein. Of tens of thousands of distinct CDR3 sequences in the sample, approximately 17% were seen once. Trimming took off 1 base at V and 10 bases at J, with 11 bases between the two ends. There are 12 residues in the CDR3. Germline loops: CDR1 DFQATT, CDR2 SNEGSKA (reference sequence). Only a few counts were recorded for this clonotype. The receptor comes from a woman aged 40-49 years in good health. The chain carries TRBV20-1 and TRBJ2-1; maybe TRBD2 (5 bases). Input material: PBMCs. CDR3 bases: TGCAGTGCTAGAGGAGAGGGAAGGGAGCAGTTCTTC. The encoded protein is CSARGEGREQFF.